Listed below are T cell receptor beta chains from one sample, sequenced in a study of shared clonotypes between healthy human individuals. Clones were read by immunoSEQ multiplex PCR, and TCRdb kept only the in-frame ones, dropping some. The data hold about 1.5 million clones, with 95% to 99% observed a single time. The sequencing sample was made of naive CD4+ T cells sorted from blood. Receptor source: a man aged 30 to 45 in good health. Both conserved end residues are part of each CDR3. Fields, in order: clone size, D gene, J gene, V gene, CDR3 DNA, CDR3 protein. D genes are given only for firm matches. Where a row states a size, it is once, few, many or the class of an expanded clone; other rows omit it.

>.|TRBD1|TRBJ1-3|TRBV7-9
TGTGCCAGCAGTAGGGACAGGGTCTCTGGAAACACCATATATTTT
CASSRDRVSGNTIYF
>.|.|TRBJ2-7|TRBV27
TGTGCCAGCAGTTTATCCCAAGGACGTTCTTCCTCCTACGAGCAGTACTTC
CASSLSQGRSSSYEQYF
>.|.|TRBJ2-7|TRBV15
TGTGCCACCAGCAGAGAGCAGGGGATCTCCTACGAGCAGTACTTC
CATSREQGISYEQYF
>.|TRBD1|TRBJ1-1|TRBV4-1
TGCGCCAGCAGCCATCGACAGGGGGGTCTCCCTGAAGCTTTCTTT
CASSHRQGGLPEAFF
>.|.|TRBJ2-1|TRBV9
TGTGCCAGCAGCCCAGATGAGGAGCAGTTCTTC
CASSPDEEQFF
>once|.|TRBJ1-1|TRBV7-9
TGTGCCAGCAGCCCTATGATAGGGGCCAAGAACACTGAAGCTTTCTTT
CASSPMIGAKNTEAFF
>.|TRBD1|TRBJ2-7|TRBV7-9
TGTGCCAGCAGCTACGGACAGGGTGGAAGGGACGAGCAGTACTTC
CASSYGQGGRDEQYF
>.|.|TRBJ1-5|TRBV7-8
TGTGCCAGCAGCTTAGCGGGGACCAGATTAATTAATCAGCCCCAGCATTTT
CASSLAGTRLINQPQHF
>.|.|TRBJ1-1|TRBV2
TGTGCCAGCAGTGAAGGCCGGGGAGGCACTGAAGCTTTCTTT
CASSEGRGGTEAFF
>.|.|TRBJ2-1|TRBV5-6
TGTGCCAGCACCAGACAGGTCCAAGGTGAGCAGTTCTTC
CASTRQVQGEQFF
>.|.|TRBJ1-5|TRBV27
TGTGCCAGCAGTTTAGGGGGGGATAGCAATCAGCCCCAGCATTTT
CASSLGGDSNQPQHF
>.|.|TRBJ1-2|TRBV4-3
TGCGCCAGCAGCCAAGATTACCCGGGACCTAACTATGGCTACACCTTC
CASSQDYPGPNYGYTF
>.|.|TRBJ2-3|TRBV5-1
TGCGCCAGCAGCTTGCTGGGGGATACGCAGTATTTT
CASSLLGDTQYF
>.|.|TRBJ2-2|TRBV7-2
TGTGCCAGCAGCTTAGGCCTGAACACCGGGGAGCTGTTTTTT
CASSLGLNTGELFF